This TCR beta chain appears in the sequencing data of a study of T cells in Graves' hyperthyroidism and ophthalmopathy. There are 13 residues in the CDR3. Between the trimmed V and J ends, which lost 3 bases and 4 bases, there was a span of 9 bases. CDR1 and CDR2 (germline): LNHDA, SQIVND (reference sequence). The investigators amplified TCR beta CDR3 regions from RNA transcripts. Researchers ran a first-round RT-PCR on the TCR CDR3 using the HTBI primer set. TCRdb used MiXCR to reprocess the multiplex PCR reads, holding one entry per CDR3 protein. This table holds roughly 400,000 distinct CDR3 sequences, more than 13% found once. This clonotype was detected ten times or more.

V is TRBV19 and J is TRBJ1-1; D unclear. Sequenced: blood. This TCR came from a man between 45 and 60 years old with Graves' ophthalmopathy. CDR3 residues: CASSIGPGTEAFF. The DNA of the CDR3 is TGTGCCAGTAGTATTGGGCCGGGCACTGAAGCTTTCTTT.